Detailed here is one TCR beta chain. At one of its ends the junction is not consistent with the germline gene, which may arise from a read error. The table came from immunoSEQ multiplex PCR; TCRdb's copy has only in-frame clones and leaves some out. The sample carries fewer than 95,000 clones, 90% to 95% recorded once. The CDR3 spans 16 residues. Germline V gives CDR1 SNHLY, CDR2 FYNNEI. The sample originates from a study of technical replicates of blood from a handful of donors. Specimen: T cells isolated from PBMCs. The sequence derives from a human donor in good health. V usage is TRBV2 and J usage is TRBJ1-2; 9 bases fit TRBD1. CDR3 coding DNA: TGTACCAGCAGGGCACACAGGGGGCTTGCCAGGATAGATCGAGACTTC. It is translated as CTSRAHRGLARIDRDF.